This TCR beta chain was obtained from a study of T cell responses to AZD1222 COVID-19 vaccine. Study findings and constraints: Only a handful of AZD1222 recipients, more than five in all, had baseline seropositivity. The donor group comprised mostly white British people and more females; the analysis possibly underestimated clonal diversity.

Trimming left V 4 bases short and J 8 bases short, with 10 bases between. The CDR3 is made up of 12 amino acids. TCRdb keeps only in-frame clones here, not all; method: immunoSEQ multiplex PCR. Here the sample spans about 45,000 clones, around 80% being singletons. Worth noting for this clone: Its matching antigen is unknown.

The TCR originated in an adult who received the MenACWY meningococcal vaccine as a control. This rearrangement joins TRBV12-3 or TRBV12-4 to TRBJ2-3; D gene ambiguous. This material consisted of peripheral blood, taken 28 days after the second dose of the MenACWY control vaccine. CDR3 nucleotide sequence: TGTGCCAGCAGTTCCTCCCAATTTACGCAGTATTTT. This sequence encodes CASSSSQFTQYF.